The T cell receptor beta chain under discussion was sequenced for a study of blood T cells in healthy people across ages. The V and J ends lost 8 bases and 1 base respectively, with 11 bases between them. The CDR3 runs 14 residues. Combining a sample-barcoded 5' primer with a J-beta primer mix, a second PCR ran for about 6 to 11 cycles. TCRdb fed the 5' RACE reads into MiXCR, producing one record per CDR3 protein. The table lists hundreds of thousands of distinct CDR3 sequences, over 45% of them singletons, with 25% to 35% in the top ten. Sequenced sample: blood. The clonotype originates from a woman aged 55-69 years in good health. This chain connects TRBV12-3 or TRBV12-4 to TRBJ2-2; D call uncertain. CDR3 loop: CASGGGVNTGELFF. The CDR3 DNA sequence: TGTGCCAGCGGTGGCGGTGTGAACACCGGGGAGCTGTTTTTT.